These T cell receptor beta chains were read from a single sample in a study of T-cell memory formation after mild COVID-19. TCRdb re-derived calls from the 5' RACE reads in MiXCR, one entry per CDR3 protein. In the table there are about 560,000 distinct CDR3 sequences, 20% to 25% of which are singletons. The sequenced sample consisted of PBMCs or a T cell subset sorted from them (not recorded which). These receptors all come from an adult woman who had mild COVID-19 (a few samples of this study predate the infection). Cell type and time point are not known. Each CDR3 is given with its conserved first and last residue. The D gene is left open where the match is weak. Rows may omit the clone size; those that give it use once, few, many or a size class.

len: 12
abundance: few
j_gene: TRBJ1-1
v_gene: TRBV29-1
d_gene: -
CDR3nt: TGCAGCGTTGGAAAAGAGAACACTGAAGCTTTCTTT
CDR3aa: CSVGKENTEAFF

len: 14
abundance: -
j_gene: TRBJ2-5
v_gene: TRBV9
d_gene: -
CDR3nt: TGTGCCAGCAGCCACGGGACTTCTCAAGAGACCCAGTACTTC
CDR3aa: CASSHGTSQETQYF

len: 12
abundance: few
j_gene: TRBJ2-7
v_gene: TRBV6-6
d_gene: -
CDR3nt: TGTGCCAGCAGTTACTACGGGGACGAGCAGTACTTC
CDR3aa: CASSYYGDEQYF

len: 12
abundance: -
j_gene: TRBJ2-7
v_gene: TRBV12-3/TRBV12-4
d_gene: -
CDR3nt: TGTGCCAGCAGTCGTTTCTACTACGAGCAGTACTTC
CDR3aa: CASSRFYYEQYF

len: 14
abundance: few
j_gene: TRBJ2-3
v_gene: TRBV7-8
d_gene: TRBD2
CDR3nt: TGTGCCAGCACCAAGCGGGAGGTAACAGATACGCAGTATTTT
CDR3aa: CASTKREVTDTQYF

len: 14
abundance: -
j_gene: TRBJ1-6
v_gene: TRBV27
d_gene: TRBD1
CDR3nt: TGTGCCAGCAGTTTGGGACAGCCTACATTACCCCTCCACTTT
CDR3aa: CASSLGQPTLPLHF

len: 13
abundance: few
j_gene: TRBJ1-4
v_gene: TRBV4-1
d_gene: -
CDR3nt: TGCGCCAGCACGGCCGGGTCTAATGAAAAACTGTTTTTT
CDR3aa: CASTAGSNEKLFF

len: 18
abundance: -
j_gene: TRBJ2-7
v_gene: TRBV6-2/TRBV6-3
d_gene: -
CDR3nt: TGTGCCAGCAGTTACGGCTGGGGGCAGGGTAGCAGGATCTACGAGCAGTACTTC
CDR3aa: CASSYGWGQGSRIYEQYF

len: 16
abundance: -
j_gene: TRBJ2-5
v_gene: TRBV18
d_gene: -
CDR3nt: TGTGCCAGCTCACCACTGGACAGACACCCCCAAGAGACCCAGTACTTC
CDR3aa: CASSPLDRHPQETQYF

len: 12
abundance: -
j_gene: TRBJ2-1
v_gene: TRBV20-1
d_gene: TRBD2
CDR3nt: TGCAGTGCCGGAGGACTAGCTTATGAGCAGTTCTTC
CDR3aa: CSAGGLAYEQFF

len: 15
abundance: -
j_gene: TRBJ2-7
v_gene: TRBV12-3/TRBV12-4
d_gene: TRBD2
CDR3nt: TGTGCCAGCAGTCCCACCGGGACTAGTTGGGGGGAGCAGTACTTC
CDR3aa: CASSPTGTSWGEQYF

len: 13
abundance: once
j_gene: TRBJ2-2
v_gene: TRBV5-4
d_gene: -
CDR3nt: TGTGCCAGCAGCTTGAAGGGATCCGGGGAGCTGTTTTTT
CDR3aa: CASSLKGSGELFF

len: 16
abundance: few
j_gene: TRBJ1-2
v_gene: TRBV4-2
d_gene: -
CDR3nt: TGTGCCAGCAGCCAAGATAGGACAGAGAAGGGGTCTGGCTACACCTTC
CDR3aa: CASSQDRTEKGSGYTF

len: 14
abundance: few
j_gene: TRBJ2-7
v_gene: TRBV6-5
d_gene: -
CDR3nt: TGTGCCAGCAGTTACTCGGGGGAAGGTTACGAGCAGTACTTC
CDR3aa: CASSYSGEGYEQYF

len: 12
abundance: many
j_gene: TRBJ2-7
v_gene: TRBV7-9
d_gene: TRBD1
CDR3nt: TGTGCCAGCAGCAGGACAGGCTACGAGCAGTACTTC
CDR3aa: CASSRTGYEQYF

len: 17
abundance: -
j_gene: TRBJ2-1
v_gene: TRBV5-1
d_gene: -
CDR3nt: TGCGCCAGCAGCTTGGCGCGGGCGCTGAGCTCCTACAATGAGCAGTTCTTC
CDR3aa: CASSLARALSSYNEQFF

len: 13
abundance: few
j_gene: TRBJ2-1
v_gene: TRBV9
d_gene: TRBD2
CDR3nt: TGTGCCAGCAGCGTCGGGACTAGCACTGAGCAGTTCTTC
CDR3aa: CASSVGTSTEQFF

len: 14
abundance: few
j_gene: TRBJ1-2
v_gene: TRBV18
d_gene: -
CDR3nt: TGTGCCAGCTCACCACGACATGGAGACTATGGCTACACCTTC
CDR3aa: CASSPRHGDYGYTF

len: 14
abundance: many
j_gene: TRBJ2-2
v_gene: TRBV12-3/TRBV12-4
d_gene: -
CDR3nt: TGTGCCAGCAGCTCGGGACCGAACACCGGGGAGCTGTTTTTT
CDR3aa: CASSSGPNTGELFF

len: 14
abundance: few
j_gene: TRBJ2-7
v_gene: TRBV12-3/TRBV12-4
d_gene: TRBD2
CDR3nt: TGTGCCAGCAGTTCAGCGGGGTTCTCCTACGAGCAGTACTTC
CDR3aa: CASSSAGFSYEQYF

len: 16
abundance: -
j_gene: TRBJ2-7
v_gene: TRBV10-3
d_gene: TRBD2
CDR3nt: TGTGCCATCAGTGACCCGACTAGCGGGAGGGCCCGCGAGCAGTACTTC
CDR3aa: CAISDPTSGRAREQYF

len: 18
abundance: many
j_gene: TRBJ1-5
v_gene: TRBV1
d_gene: -
CDR3nt: TGCACCAGCAGCCAACCCACCTCAGGGGTCCGTAGCAATCAGCCCCAGCATTTT
CDR3aa: CTSSQPTSGVRSNQPQHF

len: 14
abundance: once
j_gene: TRBJ2-1
v_gene: TRBV5-6
d_gene: -
CDR3nt: TGTGCCAGCAGCTTCGTGGACCTCTACAATGAGCAGTTCTTC
CDR3aa: CASSFVDLYNEQFF

len: 14
abundance: few
j_gene: TRBJ1-6
v_gene: TRBV7-9
d_gene: -
CDR3nt: TGTGCCAGCAGCTTAGAGCAGGTCAATTCACCCCTCCACTTT
CDR3aa: CASSLEQVNSPLHF

len: 14
abundance: few
j_gene: TRBJ2-7
v_gene: TRBV12-3/TRBV12-4
d_gene: -
CDR3nt: TGTGCCAGCAGCCCCCAACAGCAGGGCGCCGAGCAGTACTTC
CDR3aa: CASSPQQQGAEQYF

len: 16
abundance: -
j_gene: TRBJ2-7
v_gene: TRBV20-1
d_gene: TRBD1
CDR3nt: TGCAGTGCTAGAGATAGGGACAGGGGCATAGCCTACGAGCAGTACTTC
CDR3aa: CSARDRDRGIAYEQYF

len: 13
abundance: -
j_gene: TRBJ2-5
v_gene: TRBV20-1
d_gene: -
CDR3nt: TGCAGTTCGATGGGGACGGGGCAAGAGACCCAGTACTTC
CDR3aa: CSSMGTGQETQYF

len: 13
abundance: -
j_gene: TRBJ1-2
v_gene: TRBV30
d_gene: TRBD1
CDR3nt: TGTGCCAGGGACGAGGGGGCGTCCGGTGGCTACACCTTC
CDR3aa: CARDEGASGGYTF

len: 16
abundance: few
j_gene: TRBJ2-2
v_gene: TRBV5-1
d_gene: TRBD2
CDR3nt: TGCGCCAGCAGATCGGCGGGGGGTGGAAACACCGGGGAGCTGTTTTTT
CDR3aa: CASRSAGGGNTGELFF

len: 13
abundance: few
j_gene: TRBJ2-1
v_gene: TRBV7-6
d_gene: -
CDR3nt: TGTGCCAGCAGCCATGCAATAGAGCATAAGCAGTTCTTC
CDR3aa: CASSHAIEHKQFF

len: 15
abundance: few
j_gene: TRBJ2-7
v_gene: TRBV6-2/TRBV6-3
d_gene: -
CDR3nt: TGTGCCAGCATTGGGATAACACGGTATTCCTACGAGCAGTACTTC
CDR3aa: CASIGITRYSYEQYF

len: 15
abundance: few
j_gene: TRBJ2-3
v_gene: TRBV12-3/TRBV12-4
d_gene: TRBD2
CDR3nt: TGTGCCAGCAGTCGAGCGGGGGGGAGCACAGATACGCAGTATTTT
CDR3aa: CASSRAGGSTDTQYF